This T cell receptor beta chain stems from a study of shared T cell receptors in the human thymus. This clone was found a few times. Assay: immunoSEQ multiplex PCR; the TCRdb copy retains only in-frame clones and omits some. The sample includes just under 550,000 clones, around 78% of them seen just once. Germline CDR1 and CDR2: SNHLY and FYNNEI. V shed 3 bases and J 7 bases; nucleotides not matched to a gene: 6. The length of the CDR3 is 15 residues. The data were also submitted as part of a second study, on human thymus T cells. From that second work: Having surgery to correct congenital heart defects, healthy Finnish infants acted as the donors. Resections were taken during corrective heart surgery, and the thymus tissue came from these. V and J genes seemed to be used with bias in thymic and blood repertoires.

The sample consisted of thymocytes. This clonotype was sampled from a boy under two years old with a congenital heart defect. The chain is built from TRBV2 and TRBJ2-3; the match to TRBD2 covers 11 bases. CDR3 amino acids: CASSDVTSGIYTQYF. The CDR3 bases are TGTGCCAGCAGTGATGTGACTAGCGGGATTTATACGCAGTATTTT.